A single sample gave rise to the 25 T cell receptor beta chains below, sequenced in a study of T-cell reconstitution after alpha-beta-depleted transplantation in children. The authors prepared the TCRbeta library with unique molecular identifiers. From the PCR reads, TCRdb called clonotypes with MiXCR, one entry per CDR3 protein. Counted here are approximately 200,000 distinct CDR3 sequences, 5% to 6.5% occurring once; the ten biggest clones make up 4.5%. Specimen: PBMCs, collected before TCRalphabeta/CD19-depleted stem cell transplant. All receptors come from a girl less than two years old with combined immunodeficiency, due to receive a stem cell transplant.

The sample holds many counts of this clonotype. The chain combines TRBV15 with TRBJ2-3; tentative D call: TRBD1 (5 bases). The germline gives CDR1 LNHNV, CDR2 YYDKDF (reference sequence). V shed 4 bases and J shed 1 base, with 9 bases lying between them. The CDR3 is 14 residues long. DNA of the CDR3: TGTGCCACCAGCAACAGGCATGGCACAGATACGCAGTATTTT. It is translated as CATSNRHGTDTQYF.

Many counts were recorded for this clonotype. This rearrangement joins TRBV29-1 to TRBJ2-7, with a possible D match to TRBD2 (6 bases). V was shortened by 4 bases and J by 0 bases, with 13 bases between the two germline ends. The length of the CDR3 is 14 residues. Germline loops: CDR1 SQVTM, CDR2 ANQGSEA. The CDR3 coding sequence is TGCAGCGTTGGGGGGGAGTTTAGCTCCTACGAGCAGTACTTC. Its protein product is CSVGGEFSSYEQYF.

This clonotype was counted at least ten times. The chain couples TRBV20-1 to TRBJ2-4; 9 positions agree with TRBD2. There are 19 residues in the CDR3. CDR1 is DFQATT and CDR2 is SNEGSKA in the germline V gene (reference sequence). V shed 0 bases, J shed 8 bases, and the junction held 20 bases outside the gene matches. The chain's CDR3 is CSARDEAGGTSPQGDIQYF. CDR3 bases: TGCAGTGCTAGAGATGAGGCAGGCGGGACTAGCCCACAAGGGGACATTCAGTACTTC.

Ten or more counts support this clonotype. The chain joins TRBV15 to TRBJ2-5, with D perhaps TRBD1 (6 bases). This CDR3 region has 15 residues. V was shortened by 0 bases and J by 4 bases, with 12 bases between the two germline ends. Looked up from germline, CDR1 is LNHNV and CDR2 is YYDKDF (reference sequence). In nucleotides, the CDR3 is TGTGCCACCAGCAGAGATCAGGGGTTAGGAGAGACCCAGTACTTC. Translated: CATSRDQGLGETQYF.

About this clonotype itself: Since a much larger clone is just one base distant, this may be a read error. This rearrangement joins TRBV6-2 or TRBV6-3 to TRBJ2-5; 7 bases line up with TRBD2. Germline CDR1 is MNHEY and CDR2 is SVGEGT. The CDR3 extends over 14 amino acids. CDR3 residues: CASTLGGRKDTQYF. For the CDR3, the DNA is TGTGCCAGCACTCTGGGCGGGAGAAAAGACACCCAGTACTTC.

This clonotype was picked up many times. V and J are TRBV28 and TRBJ2-5; 7 bases map to TRBD2. The CDR3 length is 15 residues. Germline V gene data show CDR1 as MDHEN and CDR2 as SYDVKM. Trimming at V came to 4 bases and at J to 4 bases, leaving 9 bases not matched to a gene. CDR3 sequence reads: CASSSVGGKRETQYF. The CDR3 coding sequence is TGTGCCAGCAGTTCGGTGGGAGGGAAGCGAGAGACCCAGTACTTC.

In this sample, this clonotype turned up many times. The V gene is TRBV7-9, the J gene TRBJ2-7; TRBD2 agrees at 11 bases. Per the germline V gene, CDR1 is SEHNR and CDR2 is FQNEAQ (reference sequence). Losses at the gene ends were 5 bases for V and 3 bases for J; bases not matched to a gene: 9. The CDR3 runs 16 residues. Written as DNA, the CDR3 is TGTGCCAGCAGCACCTACAGACTAGCGGGGCACTACGAGCAGTACTTC. Translated, it gives CASSTYRLAGHYEQYF.

This clonotype was counted many times. The chain couples TRBV6-1 to TRBJ2-1; 9 nucleotides line up with TRBD2. V lost 5 bases and J lost 6; bases outside the gene matches: 8. The V gene's germline CDR1 is MNHNS and CDR2 SASEGT. The CDR3 has 15 residues. For the CDR3, the DNA is TGTGCCAGCAGTTGGAAGCGGGGGGCTTCCAATGAGCAGTTCTTC. Encoded protein: CASSWKRGASNEQFF.

Concerning this clonotype itself: A much bigger clone sits one base away, suggesting this may be a read error. V is TRBV10-3 and J is TRBJ2-6; D not resolved. The V gene's germline CDR1 is ENHRY and CDR2 SYGVKD. CDR3 length: 16 amino acids. For the CDR3, the DNA is TGTGCCATCAGCCCTTCGGGCGATTCTGCGGCCAACGTCCTGACTTTC. It yields the protein CAISPSGDSAANVLTF.

This clonotype was picked up a small number of times. The chain combines TRBV7-2 with TRBJ2-1, with D perhaps TRBD2 (6 bases). Trimming shortened V by 3 bases and J by 10 bases, and 10 bases separated the two germline ends. There are 12 residues in the CDR3. Germline V CDR1 and CDR2: SGHTA, FQGNSA. The CDR3 protein is CASSFGSYEQFF. CDR3 nucleotide sequence: TGTGCCAGCAGCTTCGGGAGCTACGAGCAGTTCTTC.

CDR3 residues: CASSEGTLNYGYTF. The CDR3 region has the DNA TGTGCCAGCTCCGAGGGGACCCTTAACTATGGCTACACCTTC. This rearrangement joins TRBV9 to TRBJ1-2; TRBD1 might be the D (5 bases). The CDR3 spans 14 residues. Per germline, CDR1 SGDLS and CDR2 YYNGEE. V was pared by 7 bases and J by 1 base, with 14 bases between.

This clonotype was recorded at least ten times. This chain links TRBV29-1 with TRBJ2-5, with 8 bases matching TRBD2. V shed 4 bases, J shed 0 bases, and the junction held 7 bases outside the gene matches. Germline V gene data show CDR1 as SQVTM and CDR2 as ANQGSEA. The CDR3 is 15 residues long. The CDR3 DNA follows: TGCAGCGTTGTGCCTAGCGGGTTGTACCAAGAGACCCAGTACTTC. It specifies CSVVPSGLYQETQYF.

This clonotype was counted at least ten times. The V gene is TRBV12-3 or TRBV12-4, the J gene TRBJ2-7, with D possibly TRBD2 on 6 matching bases. Trimming pared 5 bases from V and 7 bases from J, leaving 18 bases between. CDR3 size: 14 residues. CDR3 in amino acids: CASSLMGLRGEQYF. CDR3 bases: TGTGCCAGCAGTCTTATGGGACTGCGAGGGGAGCAGTACTTC.

This clonotype was found many times. The chain combines TRBV7-6 with TRBJ2-3; TRBD2 matches 9 bases. Unmatched junction bases numbered 7, after V lost 5 bases and J lost 1 base. The CDR3 spans 16 residues. Germline V gives CDR1 SGHVS, CDR2 FNYEAQ. CDR3 in DNA: TGTGCCAGCAGCCCAGCGGGACTAGCAGGCACAGATACGCAGTATTTT. Translated, it gives CASSPAGLAGTDTQYF.

The DNA for the CDR3 is TGTGCCAGCAGCTCCGGGCCTGGCAACGAGCAGTACTTC. It is translated as CASSSGPGNEQYF. The J gene is TRBJ2-7, the V gene TRBV7-3; no definite D call. This CDR3 spans 13 amino acids. V was cut by 4 bases and J by 5 bases, with 12 bases left in between. The V gene's germline CDR1 is SGHTA and CDR2 FQGTGA.

The sample holds many counts of this clonotype. V and J are TRBV12-3 or TRBV12-4 and TRBJ2-7, with 7 bases fitting TRBD1. With V trimmed by 7 bases and J by 0 bases, 6 bases remained unmatched. The CDR3 has 14 residues. CDR3 nucleotides: TGTGCCAGCACCGGGACAGCTACCTCCTACGAGCAGTACTTC. Translated, it gives CASTGTATSYEQYF.

This clonotype was found a few times. This chain links TRBV28 with TRBJ2-1; D call uncertain. The CDR3 runs to 18 residues. Trimming took 4 bases from V and 3 from J, leaving 22 bases between them. Germline V lookup: CDR1 MDHEN, CDR2 SYDVKM. CDR3 amino acids: CASSSTWPGHRLYNEQFF. The CDR3, as DNA: TGTGCCAGCAGTTCTACCTGGCCTGGGCATCGTCTCTACAATGAGCAGTTCTTC.

The chain combines TRBV12-3 or TRBV12-4 with TRBJ1-1, with 9 bases that match TRBD1. The CDR3 runs 17 residues. V shed 11 bases and J 4 bases; nucleotides not matched to a gene: 20. The CDR3: CAFSLLGDRAVSTEAFF. CDR3 DNA sequence: TGTGCCTTCAGTTTACTGGGGGACAGGGCGGTGAGCACTGAAGCTTTCTTT.

The V call is TRBV20-1, the J call TRBJ1-1; D remains unclear. The CDR3 extends over 16 amino acids. Germline CDR1 is DFQATT and CDR2 is SNEGSKA (reference sequence). V shed 5 bases and J shed 1 base, with 20 bases lying between them. The CDR3 region has the DNA TGCAGTGCTTGGAGGCAGACCCCAGGATGGAACACTGAAGCTTTCTTT. Its protein product is CSAWRQTPGWNTEAFF.

V is TRBV14 and J is TRBJ2-5; D tentatively fits TRBD1 or TRBD2 (5 bases each). The CDR3 totals 13 residues. Germline CDR1 reads SGHDN; CDR2 reads FVKESK. Trimming took off 6 bases at V and 4 bases at J, with 12 bases between the two ends. The CDR3 coding sequence is TGTGCCAGCAGTCACCGAGGGGTAGAGACCCAGTACTTC. This gives the protein CASSHRGVETQYF.

This clonotype was observed many times. The J gene is TRBJ2-1, the V gene TRBV10-3; D remains ambiguous. With 2 bases removed from V and 5 bases from J, the gap between germline ends came to 19 bases. The germline V gene encodes CDR1 ENHRY and CDR2 SYGVKD. The CDR3 is 17 amino acids. The CDR3 region is CAISEPVNGLNHNEQFF. Written as DNA, the CDR3 is TGTGCCATCAGTGAGCCAGTTAACGGTTTAAACCACAATGAGCAGTTCTTC.

This clonotype has ten or more counts. This chain joins TRBV4-3 and TRBJ2-4; D is perhaps TRBD2 (5 bases). The V gene's germline CDR1 is LGHNA and CDR2 YSLEER. The CDR3 is 18 amino acids. Trimming shortened V by 0 bases and J by 0 bases, and 15 bases separated the two germline ends. In DNA, the CDR3 is TGCGCCAGCAGCCAAGACTCTAGCCCCTGGCTAGCCAAAAACATTCAGTACTTC. It encodes CASSQDSSPWLAKNIQYF.

The CDR3: CVEGGGSYNEQFF. The DNA of the CDR3 is TGTGTAGAGGGGGGGGGCTCATACAATGAGCAGTTCTTC. The chain has TRBV2 and TRBJ2-1; the D gene is possibly TRBD2 (7 bases). Germline CDR1 and CDR2: SNHLY and FYNNEI. The CDR3 runs to 13 residues.

To note about this clonotype: A read error may be the cause here, since a much bigger clone is one base away. The conserved closing phenylalanine or tryptophan is absent in this CDR3, likely reflecting a read error. The J gene is TRBJ1-1, the V gene TRBV29-1; D possibly corresponds to TRBD1 (5 bases). CDR3 length: 11 amino acids. CDR1 SQVTM and CDR2 ANQGSEA come from the germline V gene. V was cut by 7 bases and J by 1 base, with 7 bases left in between. The CDR3 is CSGDRNTEAFY. The CDR3 DNA reads as TGCAGCGGTGACAGGAACACTGAAGCTTTCTAT.

In this sample, this clonotype turned up many times. The chain recombines TRBV28 with TRBJ1-2, with D possibly TRBD1 on 5 matching bases. V shed 1 base and J shed 8 bases, with 14 bases lying between them. There are 14 residues in the CDR3. Germline assignment: CDR1 MDHEN and CDR2 SYDVKM. CDR3 nucleotide sequence: TGTGCCAGCAGTTTATCGTGGACATCCTTAGGCTACACCTTC. Its protein is CASSLSWTSLGYTF.